The clone carrying this TCR beta chain was seen only a few times. What it binds is unknown. Uncontrolled infection, other autoimmune disease, pregnancy and lactation each barred patients from inclusion. The source of the PBMCs was over 8.5 ml of fresh peripheral blood. This sample is part of a study of T cells in Graves' hyperthyroidism and ophthalmopathy. Study results and caveats: From stable hyperthyroidism, ophthalmopathy was separated by a 13 V-J model.

Amplification of TCR beta CDR3 regions was performed using RNA transcripts as template. In the first-round RT-PCR of the TCR CDR3, the HTBI primer set was used. Each CDR3 protein gets one entry after TCRdb re-called the multiplex PCR reads with MiXCR. The repertoire holds 300,000 to 450,000 distinct CDR3 sequences, with under 20% as singletons. The sample consisted of blood. This TCR derives from a man younger than 30 with Graves' ophthalmopathy.

The CDR3 reads CASSPLLGQGPHQPQHF. CDR3 in DNA: TGTGCCAGCAGCCCCCTGTTAGGCCAGGGTCCCCATCAGCCCCAGCATTTT. V gene TRBV7-8 combines with J gene TRBJ1-5; a possible D gene is TRBD1 (5 bases). This CDR3 spans 17 amino acids. From germline, CDR1 is SGHVS and CDR2 FQNEAQ. The germline V and J ends were trimmed by 5 bases and 5 bases, with 22 bases remaining between them.